This record concerns one T cell receptor beta chain sequence. This sample was included in a study of blood T cell repertoires in COVID-19. At the level of the study: Donors in the United States, Italy and Spain gave samples during acute or convalescent COVID-19.

Per the authors' pipeline: Estimates of nucleated cell counts were drawn from the amplification of reference gene primers. Data came from immunoSEQ multiplex PCR; TCRdb stores just in-frame clones and leaves some out. Clone size and the V and J calls come from that table; the DNA yielded D and trimming. The sample lists roughly 99,000 clones; over 70% were seen once. Looked up from germline, CDR1 is MRHNA and CDR2 is SNTAGT. The CDR3 is made up of 16 amino acids. V was trimmed by 6 bases and J by 2 bases, leaving 20 bases between them. Sequenced input: peripheral blood. The sequence derives from a woman older than 75 with acute or convalescent COVID-19. V gene TRBV6-4 combines with J gene TRBJ2-7; D is possibly TRBD1 (6 bases). Written as DNA, the CDR3 is TGTGCCAGCAGATCGACAGGCCTAACTCCGACCTACGAGCAGTACGTC. Translating it yields CASRSTGLTPTYEQYV.